The T cell receptor beta chain under discussion was sequenced for a study of human T cells and chemical hapten exposure (dated by TCRdb to about 2021). Background for the entire study: For sensitization, 2% DPC in acetone was applied to a roughly 2 cm by roughly 2 cm area of upper inner arm skin. In alopecia patients, the study followed how the peripheral blood TCR repertoire changed in vivo over primary and secondary sensitization to diphenylcyclopropenone (DPC), a hapten. The mostly female patient cohort included alopecia areata with under or over 50% scalp involvement, alopecia totalis and alopecia universalis. Blood samples were taken from patients before sensitization (week 0) and at 2, 6 and about 24 weeks after DPC sensitization. Patch testing was done on the upper back using Finn chambers containing 0.01% DPC, and results were scored after 6 days according to International Contact Dermatitis Research Group standards. For TCR sequencing, blood came from over 25 alopecia patients at anywhere from one to four time points (pre-sensitization, 2, 6 and 24 weeks). Patients additionally received weekly therapeutic DPC doses to the scalp throughout the roughly 25-week study period. Libraries were pooled for sequencing, and variation in per-sample TCR yields was attributed mainly to small differences in library volumes within the pool. The research as a whole found: DPC sensitization did not change the number of TCRs with a frequency above 1 in 1000, and there was no evidence of changes in global repertoire structure. Significantly more large CDR3 similarity clusters were formed by expanded TCRs than by pre-sensitization or healthy control sets, consistent with antigen-driven responses. Repeated subsampling changed both the strength of the expansion versus patch-test correlation and the threshold at which that correlation became significant. Because all patients had alopecia, a presumed autoimmune disease, the immune response of the patients might differ from that of healthy individuals. Patch test score correlated positively with the number of PT1 expanded TCRs, reaching significance at thresholds 8, 16 and 32 but not at 4.

Reading the label with the study, this specimen's time point is: patch test 2, 6 weeks after DPC sensitization. The sample's treatment or condition label is to be understood as: therapeutic diphenylcyclopropenone sensitization with weekly scalp DPC. Blood at each patch-test visit was drawn before the patch test was applied. Eligible patients were aged 18 to 70, diagnosed with alopecia, deemed suitable for DPC therapy, and excluded if pregnant. Total RNA was isolated from unfractionated whole blood collected in Tempus Blood RNA tubes. As to this clonotype: Its specific antigen is unknown. One base away there is no much larger clone; base qualities are not given.

The protocol used for the library was RACE. Reads for this sample came from a NextSeq 500. During library preparation, unique molecular identifiers were attached to individual cDNA molecules so that TCRs could be counted quantitatively and reproducibly. For every blood RNA sample, sequencing covered both the TCR alpha and TCR beta chains. The paper's data handling went like this. The median number of TCRs per sample was over 85,000, ranging from about 23,224 to 690,600. V, J and CDR3 annotation of the TCR reads was performed with the Decombinator software suite. For PS versus PT1 abundance plots, all samples were subsampled to the same number of TCRs (28,000). Expanded TCRs were defined as absent before sensitization and observed at least eight times at the 2-week time point. TCRdb trimmed the raw reads at Q25, called clones with MiXCR and kept productive beta chains. CDR3 protein sequences are deduplicated, and each keeps its most common genes and DNA. These V and J calls originate from TCRdb's pipeline instead of the authors' own analysis. The sample table lists approximately 84,000 distinct CDR3 sequences, 9.5% to 13% of them with a count of one. The ten largest clones capture more than 1.5% of the sample.

V loses 0 bases of germline sequence and J loses 3 bases, and the interval between the two ends is 18 bases. Reading from cysteine to phenylalanine, the CDR3 counts 16 amino acids. CDR3 DNA is the only sequence kept; it has 48 bases, read in frame from the first base. CDR1 and CDR2, looked up from the germline V gene (reference sequence), are DFQATT and SNEGSKA. The clonotype comes from a man younger than 35 with alopecia areata. Some clones in this sample may be carry-over from other donors' samples. The chain employs TRBV20-1 and TRBJ2-7, with the D segment identity uncertain. This specimen was whole blood, taken in connection with sensitization to the hapten diphenylcyclopropenone (DPC). The nucleotides are TGCAGTGCTAGAGATCTTTCCGGCCAAGGGATCTACGAGCAGTACTTC. Its protein reads: CSARDLSGQGIYEQYF.